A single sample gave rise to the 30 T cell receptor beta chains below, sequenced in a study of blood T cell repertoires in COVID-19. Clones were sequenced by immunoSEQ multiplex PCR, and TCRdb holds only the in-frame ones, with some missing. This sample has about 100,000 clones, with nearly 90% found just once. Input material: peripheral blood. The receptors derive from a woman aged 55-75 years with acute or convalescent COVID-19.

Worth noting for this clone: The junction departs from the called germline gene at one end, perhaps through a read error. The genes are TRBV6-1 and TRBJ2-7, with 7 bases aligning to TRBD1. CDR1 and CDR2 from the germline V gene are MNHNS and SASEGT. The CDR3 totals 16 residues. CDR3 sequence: CASIEGWGQNSYEQYF. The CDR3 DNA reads TGTGCCAGCATTGAAGGGTGGGGACAGAACTCCTACGAGCAGTACTTC.

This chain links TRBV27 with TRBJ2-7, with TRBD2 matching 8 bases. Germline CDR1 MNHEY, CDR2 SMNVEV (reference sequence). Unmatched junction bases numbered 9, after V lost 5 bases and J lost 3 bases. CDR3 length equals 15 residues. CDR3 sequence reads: CASSPSVSGSYEQYF. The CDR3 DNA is TGTGCCAGCAGTCCGTCGGTCAGCGGGAGCTACGAGCAGTACTTC.

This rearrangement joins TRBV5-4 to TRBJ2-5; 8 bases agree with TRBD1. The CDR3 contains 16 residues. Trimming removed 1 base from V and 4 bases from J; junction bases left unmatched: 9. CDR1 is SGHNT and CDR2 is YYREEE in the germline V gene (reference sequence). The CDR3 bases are TGTGCCAGCAGCTTGTACACAGGGGGGAGTACAGAGACCCAGTACTTC. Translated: CASSLYTGGSTETQYF.

As DNA, the CDR3 is TGTGCCAGCACTCGAGGGAATGAGCAGTTCTTC. It codes for CASTRGNEQFF. The chain joins TRBV25-1 to TRBJ2-1; tentatively, D is TRBD2 (5 bases). Per germline, CDR1 MGHDK and CDR2 SYGVNS. CDR3 length: 11 amino acids. V lost 7 bases, J lost 7 bases, and 8 bases lay in between.

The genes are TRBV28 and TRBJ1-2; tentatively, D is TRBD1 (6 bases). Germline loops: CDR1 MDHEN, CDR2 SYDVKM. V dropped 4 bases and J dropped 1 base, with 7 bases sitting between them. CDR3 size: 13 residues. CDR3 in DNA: TGTGCCAGCAGTTCCAGGGGTAACTATGGCTACACCTTC. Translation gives CASSSRGNYGYTF.

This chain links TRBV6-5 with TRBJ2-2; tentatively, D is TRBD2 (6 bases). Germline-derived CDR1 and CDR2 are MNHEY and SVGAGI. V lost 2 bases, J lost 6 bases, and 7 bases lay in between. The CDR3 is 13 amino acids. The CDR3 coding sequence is TGTGCCAGCAGTTACAGGGAGGCCGGGGAGCTGTTTTTT. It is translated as CASSYREAGELFF.

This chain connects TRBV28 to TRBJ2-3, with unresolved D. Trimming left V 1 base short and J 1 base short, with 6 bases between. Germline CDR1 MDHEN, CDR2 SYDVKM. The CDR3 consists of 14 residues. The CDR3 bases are TGTGCCAGCAGTTTATTTGAGGGCACAGATACGCAGTATTTT. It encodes CASSLFEGTDTQYF.

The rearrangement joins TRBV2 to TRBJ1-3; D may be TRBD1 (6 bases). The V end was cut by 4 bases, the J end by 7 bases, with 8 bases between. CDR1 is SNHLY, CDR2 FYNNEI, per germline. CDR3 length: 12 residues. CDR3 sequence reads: CASSAQGNTIYF. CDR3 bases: TGTGCCAGCAGTGCACAGGGTAACACCATATATTTT.

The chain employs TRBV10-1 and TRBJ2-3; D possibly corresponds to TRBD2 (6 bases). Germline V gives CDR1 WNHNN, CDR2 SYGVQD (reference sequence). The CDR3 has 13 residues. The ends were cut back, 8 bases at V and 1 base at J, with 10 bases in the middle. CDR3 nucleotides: TGCGCCAGCCGGCGGGATCGCACAGATACGCAGTATTTT. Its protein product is CASRRDRTDTQYF.

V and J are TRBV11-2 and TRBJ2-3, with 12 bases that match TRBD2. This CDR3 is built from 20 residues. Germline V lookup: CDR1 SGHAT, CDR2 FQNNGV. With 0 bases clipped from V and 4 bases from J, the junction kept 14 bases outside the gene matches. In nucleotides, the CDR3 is TGTGCCAGCAGCTTAGAGACTAGCGGGAGATCAGCGGTCCAACCAGATACGCAGTATTTT. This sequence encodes CASSLETSGRSAVQPDTQYF.

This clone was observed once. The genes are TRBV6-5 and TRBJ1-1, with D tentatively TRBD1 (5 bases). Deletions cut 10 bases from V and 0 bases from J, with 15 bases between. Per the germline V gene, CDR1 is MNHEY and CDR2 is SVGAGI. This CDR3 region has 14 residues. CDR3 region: CATDRGDLNTEAFF. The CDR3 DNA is TGTGCCACCGACCGGGGGGACCTGAACACTGAAGCTTTCTTT.

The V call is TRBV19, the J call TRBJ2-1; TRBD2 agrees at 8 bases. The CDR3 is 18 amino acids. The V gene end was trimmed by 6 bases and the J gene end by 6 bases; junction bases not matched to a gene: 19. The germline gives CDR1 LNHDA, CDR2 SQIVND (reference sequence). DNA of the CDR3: TGTGCCAGTAGACGGGGCGGGGGGCGAGAAGCCATATCCAATGAGCAGTTCTTC. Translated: CASRRGGGREAISNEQFF.

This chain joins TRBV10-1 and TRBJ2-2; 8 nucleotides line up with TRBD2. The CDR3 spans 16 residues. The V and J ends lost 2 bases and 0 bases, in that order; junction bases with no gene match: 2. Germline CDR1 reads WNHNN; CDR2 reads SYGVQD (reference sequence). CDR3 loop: CASSERLATNTGELFF. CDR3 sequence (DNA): TGCGCCAGCAGTGAGAGACTAGCGACGAACACCGGGGAGCTGTTTTTT.

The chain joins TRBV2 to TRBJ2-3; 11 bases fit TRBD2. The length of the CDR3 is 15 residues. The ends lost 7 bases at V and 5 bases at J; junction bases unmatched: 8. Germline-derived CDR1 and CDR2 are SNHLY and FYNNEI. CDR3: CASKLLAGVGDTQYF. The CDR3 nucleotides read TGTGCCAGCAAATTACTAGCGGGAGTTGGAGATACGCAGTATTTT.

CDR3 in amino acids: CASSISPHTDTQYF. Here the CDR3 DNA reads TGTGCCAGTAGTATAAGCCCCCACACAGATACGCAGTATTTT. The genes are TRBV19 and TRBJ2-3; D remains ambiguous. Germline-derived CDR1 and CDR2 are LNHDA and SQIVND (reference sequence). Trimming pared 2 bases from V and 2 bases from J, leaving 8 bases between. This CDR3 has 14 residues.

The CDR3 is CASRVNSKTQYF. CDR3 coding DNA: TGTGCCAGCAGAGTCAACTCGAAGACCCAGTACTTC. The chain recombines TRBV7-9 with TRBJ2-5; D is unresolved. CDR1 is SEHNR and CDR2 is FQNEAQ in the germline V gene (reference sequence). The ends were cut back, 6 bases at V and 6 bases at J, with 11 bases in the middle. CDR3 length equals 12 residues.

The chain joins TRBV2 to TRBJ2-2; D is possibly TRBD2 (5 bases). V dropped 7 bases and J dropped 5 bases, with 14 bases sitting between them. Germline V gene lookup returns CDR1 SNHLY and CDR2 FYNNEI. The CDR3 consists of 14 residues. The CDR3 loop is CASISPRGTGELFF. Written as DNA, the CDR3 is TGTGCCAGCATATCCCCAAGAGGGACCGGGGAGCTGTTTTTT.

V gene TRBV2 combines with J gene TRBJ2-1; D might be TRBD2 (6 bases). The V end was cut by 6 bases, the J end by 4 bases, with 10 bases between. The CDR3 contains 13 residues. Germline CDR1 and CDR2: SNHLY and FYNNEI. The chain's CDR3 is CASSPSAYNEQFF. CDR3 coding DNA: TGTGCCAGCAGCCCTAGCGCGTACAATGAGCAGTTCTTC.

The CDR3 loop reads CASSGSGRAPDTQYF. In DNA form, the CDR3 reads TGCGCCAGCAGCGGCAGCGGGAGGGCCCCAGATACGCAGTATTTT. This rearrangement joins TRBV5-1 to TRBJ2-3, with 10 positions matching TRBD2. CDR1 SGHRS and CDR2 YFSETQ come from the germline V gene. The CDR3 extends over 15 amino acids. V dropped 4 bases and J dropped 4; count of bases not matched to a gene: 6.

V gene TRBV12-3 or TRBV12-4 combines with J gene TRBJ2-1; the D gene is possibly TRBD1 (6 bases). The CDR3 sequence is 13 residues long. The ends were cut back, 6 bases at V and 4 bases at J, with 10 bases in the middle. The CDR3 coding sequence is TGTGCCAGCAGGACAGGAATGTACAATGAGCAGTTCTTC. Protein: CASRTGMYNEQFF.

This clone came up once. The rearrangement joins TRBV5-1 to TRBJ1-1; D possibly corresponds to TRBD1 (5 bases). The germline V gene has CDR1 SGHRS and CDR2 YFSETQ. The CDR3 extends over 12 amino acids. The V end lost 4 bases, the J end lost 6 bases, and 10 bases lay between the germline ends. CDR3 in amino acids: CASSPGLPEAFF. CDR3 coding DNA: TGCGCCAGCAGCCCGGGACTCCCTGAAGCTTTCTTT.

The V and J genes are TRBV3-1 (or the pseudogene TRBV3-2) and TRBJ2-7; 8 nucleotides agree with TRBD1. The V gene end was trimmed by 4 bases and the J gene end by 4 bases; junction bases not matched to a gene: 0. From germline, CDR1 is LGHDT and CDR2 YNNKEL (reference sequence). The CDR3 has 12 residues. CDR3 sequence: CASSRQGYEQYF. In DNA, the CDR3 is TGTGCCAGCAGCCGACAGGGGTACGAGCAGTACTTC.

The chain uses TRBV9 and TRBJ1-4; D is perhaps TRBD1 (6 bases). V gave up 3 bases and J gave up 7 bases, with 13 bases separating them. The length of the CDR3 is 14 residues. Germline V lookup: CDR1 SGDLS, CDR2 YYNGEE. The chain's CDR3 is CASSGSGTSEKLFF. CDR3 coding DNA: TGTGCCAGCAGCGGATCCGGGACAAGTGAAAAACTGTTTTTT.

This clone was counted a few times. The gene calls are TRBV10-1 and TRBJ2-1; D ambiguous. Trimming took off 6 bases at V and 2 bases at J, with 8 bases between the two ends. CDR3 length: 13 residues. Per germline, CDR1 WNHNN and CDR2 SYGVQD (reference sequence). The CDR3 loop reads CASSQAPYNEQFF. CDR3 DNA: TGCGCCAGCAGCCAGGCCCCCTACAATGAGCAGTTCTTC.

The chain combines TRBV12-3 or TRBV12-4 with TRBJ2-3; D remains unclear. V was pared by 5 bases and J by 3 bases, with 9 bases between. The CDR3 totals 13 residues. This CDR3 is CASSAGDTDTQYF. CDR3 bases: TGTGCCAGCAGTGCTGGAGATACAGATACGCAGTATTTT.

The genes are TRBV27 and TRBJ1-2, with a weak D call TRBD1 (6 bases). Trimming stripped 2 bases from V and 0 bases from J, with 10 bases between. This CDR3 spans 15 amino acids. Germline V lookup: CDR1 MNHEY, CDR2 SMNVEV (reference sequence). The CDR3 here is CASSLTGRANYGYTF. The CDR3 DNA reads TGTGCCAGCAGTTTAACAGGGAGGGCTAACTATGGCTACACCTTC.

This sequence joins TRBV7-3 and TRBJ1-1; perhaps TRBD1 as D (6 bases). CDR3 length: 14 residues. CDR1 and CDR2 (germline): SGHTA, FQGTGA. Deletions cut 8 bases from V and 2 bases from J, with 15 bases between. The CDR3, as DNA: TGTGCCAGCGCCCCCGGGGGGCTCAACACTGAAGCTTTCTTT. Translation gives CASAPGGLNTEAFF. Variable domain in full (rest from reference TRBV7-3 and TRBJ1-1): GAGVSQTPSNKVTEKGKYVELRCDPISGHTALYWYRQSLGQGPEFLIYFQGTGAADDSGLPNDRFFAVRPEGSVSTLKIQRTERGDSAVYLCASAPGGLNTEAFFGQGTRLTVV.

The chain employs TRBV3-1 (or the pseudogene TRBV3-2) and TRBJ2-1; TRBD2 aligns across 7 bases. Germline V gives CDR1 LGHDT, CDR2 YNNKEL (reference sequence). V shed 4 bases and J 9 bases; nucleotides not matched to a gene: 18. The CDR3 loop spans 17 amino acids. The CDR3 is CASSRPKGAGSTIEQFF. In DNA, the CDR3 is TGTGCCAGCAGCCGCCCAAAAGGAGCGGGAAGTACAATTGAGCAGTTCTTC.

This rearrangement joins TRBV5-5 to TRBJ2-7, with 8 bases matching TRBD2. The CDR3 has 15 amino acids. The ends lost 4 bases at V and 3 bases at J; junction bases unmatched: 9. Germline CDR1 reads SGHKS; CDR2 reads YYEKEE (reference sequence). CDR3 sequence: CASSALGLGNYEQYV. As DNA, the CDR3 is TGTGCCAGCAGCGCCTTGGGACTAGGGAACTACGAGCAGTACGTC.

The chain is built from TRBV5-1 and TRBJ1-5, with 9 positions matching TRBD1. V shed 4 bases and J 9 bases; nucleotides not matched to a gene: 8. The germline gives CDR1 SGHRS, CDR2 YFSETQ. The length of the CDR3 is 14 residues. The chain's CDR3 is CASSPGQGSSPQHF. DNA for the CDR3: TGCGCCAGCAGCCCGGGACAGGGTTCTTCGCCCCAGCATTTT.